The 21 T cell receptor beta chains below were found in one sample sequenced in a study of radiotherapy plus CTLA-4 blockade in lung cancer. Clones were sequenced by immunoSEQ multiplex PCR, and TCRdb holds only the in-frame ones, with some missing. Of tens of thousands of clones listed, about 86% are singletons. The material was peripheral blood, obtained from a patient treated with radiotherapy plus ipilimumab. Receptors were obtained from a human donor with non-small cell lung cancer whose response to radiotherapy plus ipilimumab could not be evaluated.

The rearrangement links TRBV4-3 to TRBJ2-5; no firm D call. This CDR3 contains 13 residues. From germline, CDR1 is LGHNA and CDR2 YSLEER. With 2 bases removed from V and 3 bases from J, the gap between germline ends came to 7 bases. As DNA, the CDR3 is TGCGCCAGCAGCCAACAGGTTGAAGAGACCCAGTACTTC. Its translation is CASSQQVEETQYF.

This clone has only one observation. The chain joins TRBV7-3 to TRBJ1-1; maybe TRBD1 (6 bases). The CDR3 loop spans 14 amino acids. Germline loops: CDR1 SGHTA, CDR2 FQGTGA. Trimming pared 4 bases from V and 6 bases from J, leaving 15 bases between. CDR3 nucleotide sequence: TGTGCCAGCAGCTATCAGGGGCGGGGGGCTGAAGCTTTCTTT. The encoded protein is CASSYQGRGAEAFF.

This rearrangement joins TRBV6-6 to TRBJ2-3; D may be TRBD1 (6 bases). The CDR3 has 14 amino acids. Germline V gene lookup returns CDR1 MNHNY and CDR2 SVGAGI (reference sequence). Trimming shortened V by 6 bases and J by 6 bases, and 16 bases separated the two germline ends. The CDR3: CASSRWQGPDTQYF. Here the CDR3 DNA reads TGTGCCAGCAGCAGATGGCAGGGGCCGGATACGCAGTATTTT.

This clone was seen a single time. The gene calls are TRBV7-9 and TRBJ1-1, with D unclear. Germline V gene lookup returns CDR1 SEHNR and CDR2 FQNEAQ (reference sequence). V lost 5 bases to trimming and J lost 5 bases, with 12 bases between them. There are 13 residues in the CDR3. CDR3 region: CASSPGYWTEAFF. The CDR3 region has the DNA TGTGCCAGCAGCCCGGGGTACTGGACTGAAGCTTTCTTT.

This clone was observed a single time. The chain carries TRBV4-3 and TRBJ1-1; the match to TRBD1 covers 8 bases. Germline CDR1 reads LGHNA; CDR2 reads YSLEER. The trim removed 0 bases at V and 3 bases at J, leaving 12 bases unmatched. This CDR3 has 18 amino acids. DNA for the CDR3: TGCGCCAGCAGCCAAGATAGACAGGGGATCTTTATAGACACTGAAGCTTTCTTT. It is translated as CASSQDRQGIFIDTEAFF.

The DNA for the CDR3 is TGTGCCAGCACCGGAAGGGGCTACGAGCAGTACTTC. Its translation: CASTGRGYEQYF. This sequence joins TRBV28 and TRBJ2-7; D might be TRBD1 (5 bases). There are 12 residues in the CDR3. CDR1 MDHEN and CDR2 SYDVKM come from the germline V gene. Trimming left V 7 bases short and J 3 bases short, with 10 bases between.

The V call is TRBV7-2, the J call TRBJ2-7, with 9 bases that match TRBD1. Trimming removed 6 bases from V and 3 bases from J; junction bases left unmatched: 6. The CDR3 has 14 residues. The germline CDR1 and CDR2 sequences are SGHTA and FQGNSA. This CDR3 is CASSSDRGFYEQYF. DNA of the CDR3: TGTGCCAGCAGTTCGGACAGGGGTTTCTACGAGCAGTACTTC.

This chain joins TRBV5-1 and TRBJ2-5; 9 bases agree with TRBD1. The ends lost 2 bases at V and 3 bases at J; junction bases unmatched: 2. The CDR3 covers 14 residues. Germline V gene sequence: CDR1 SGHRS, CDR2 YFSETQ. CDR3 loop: CASSFGTGKETQYF. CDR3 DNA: TGCGCCAGCAGCTTCGGGACAGGGAAAGAGACCCAGTACTTC.

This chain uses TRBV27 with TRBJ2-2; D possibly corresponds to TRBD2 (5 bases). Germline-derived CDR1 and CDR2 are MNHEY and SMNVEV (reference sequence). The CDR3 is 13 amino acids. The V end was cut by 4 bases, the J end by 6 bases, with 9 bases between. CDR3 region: CASSWRKPGELFF. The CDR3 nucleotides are TGTGCCAGCAGTTGGAGGAAACCCGGGGAGCTGTTTTTT.

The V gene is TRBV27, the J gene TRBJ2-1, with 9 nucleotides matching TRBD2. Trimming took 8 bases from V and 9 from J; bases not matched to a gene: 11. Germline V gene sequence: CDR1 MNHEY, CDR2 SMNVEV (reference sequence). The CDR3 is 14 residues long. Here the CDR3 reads CASGRGGLASEQFF. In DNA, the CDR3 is TGTGCCAGCGGGCGGGGGGGTTTAGCAAGTGAGCAGTTCTTC.

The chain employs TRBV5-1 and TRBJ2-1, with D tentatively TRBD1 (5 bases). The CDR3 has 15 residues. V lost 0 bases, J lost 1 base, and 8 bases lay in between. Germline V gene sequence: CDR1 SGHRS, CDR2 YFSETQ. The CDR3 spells CASSLGQGSYNEQFF. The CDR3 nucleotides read TGCGCCAGCAGCTTGGGGCAGGGATCCTACAATGAGCAGTTCTTC.

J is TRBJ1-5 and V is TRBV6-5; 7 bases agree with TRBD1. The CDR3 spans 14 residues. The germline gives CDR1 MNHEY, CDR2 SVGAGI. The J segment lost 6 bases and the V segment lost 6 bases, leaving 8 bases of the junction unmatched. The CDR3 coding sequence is TGTGCCAGCAGAAACGACAGGGACGGTCAGCCCCAGCATTTT. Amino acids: CASRNDRDGQPQHF.

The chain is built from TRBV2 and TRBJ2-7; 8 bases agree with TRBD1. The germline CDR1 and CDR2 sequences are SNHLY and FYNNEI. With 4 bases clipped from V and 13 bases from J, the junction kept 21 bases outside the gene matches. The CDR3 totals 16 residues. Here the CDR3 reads CASSAGRTGTPSKGYF. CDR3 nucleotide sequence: TGTGCCAGCAGTGCGGGTAGGACAGGGACTCCCTCTAAGGGATACTTC.

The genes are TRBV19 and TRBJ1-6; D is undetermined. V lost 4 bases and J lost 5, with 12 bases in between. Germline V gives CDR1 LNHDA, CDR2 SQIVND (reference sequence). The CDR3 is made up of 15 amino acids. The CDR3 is CASSRRSADNSPLHF. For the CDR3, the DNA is TGTGCCAGTAGTAGGCGCAGCGCCGATAATTCACCCCTCCACTTT.

For the CDR3, the DNA is TGTGCCAGCAGTTTAGGGGGCGCGGGCAGCAATCAGCCCCAGCATTTT. It specifies CASSLGGAGSNQPQHF. This rearrangement joins TRBV28 to TRBJ1-5, with a weak D call TRBD1 (6 bases). V was cut by 2 bases and J by 1 base, with 12 bases left in between. CDR1 is MDHEN, CDR2 SYDVKM, per germline. This CDR3 comprises 16 residues.

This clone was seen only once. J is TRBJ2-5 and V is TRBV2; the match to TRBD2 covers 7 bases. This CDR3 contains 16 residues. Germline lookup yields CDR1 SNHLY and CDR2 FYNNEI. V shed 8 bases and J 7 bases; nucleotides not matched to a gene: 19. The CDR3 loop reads CASWEGSAIPQGTQYF. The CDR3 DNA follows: TGTGCCAGCTGGGAGGGTAGCGCAATCCCTCAGGGGACCCAGTACTTC.

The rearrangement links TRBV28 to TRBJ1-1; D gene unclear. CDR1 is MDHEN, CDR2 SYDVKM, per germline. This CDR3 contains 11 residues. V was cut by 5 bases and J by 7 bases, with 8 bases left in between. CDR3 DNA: TGTGCCAGCAGTACGGCGGTTGAAGCTTTCTTT. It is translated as CASSTAVEAFF. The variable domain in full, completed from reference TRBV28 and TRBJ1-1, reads DVKVTQSSRYLVKRTGEKVFLECVQDMDHENMFWYRQDPGLGLRLIYFSYDVKMKEKGDIPEGYSVSREKKERFSLILESASTNQTSMYLCASSTAVEAFFGQGTRLTVV.

The CDR3 is CASSYGLRPSQETQYF. CDR3 bases: TGTGCCAGCAGTTACGGACTGAGGCCAAGCCAAGAGACCCAGTACTTC. This chain connects TRBV6-5 to TRBJ2-5, with D perhaps TRBD2 (5 bases). There are 16 residues in the CDR3. The germline gives CDR1 MNHEY, CDR2 SVGAGI. The V gene lost 2 bases and the J gene lost 1 base, with 14 bases spanning the gap.

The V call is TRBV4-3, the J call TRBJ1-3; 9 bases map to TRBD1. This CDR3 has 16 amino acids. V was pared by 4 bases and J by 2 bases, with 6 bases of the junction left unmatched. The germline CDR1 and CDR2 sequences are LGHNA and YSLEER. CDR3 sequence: CASSPDRGNTGNTIYF. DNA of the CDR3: TGCGCCAGCAGCCCGGACAGGGGCAATACTGGAAACACCATATATTTT.

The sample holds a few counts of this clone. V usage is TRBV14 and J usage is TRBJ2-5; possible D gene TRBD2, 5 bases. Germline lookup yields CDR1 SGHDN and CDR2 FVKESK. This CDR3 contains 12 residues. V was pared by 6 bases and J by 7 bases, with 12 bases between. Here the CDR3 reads CASSEGLGTQYF. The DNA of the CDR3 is TGTGCCAGCAGTGAAGGACTTGGGACCCAGTACTTC. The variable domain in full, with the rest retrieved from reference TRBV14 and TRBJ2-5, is EAGVTQFPSHSVIEKGQTVTLRCDPISGHDNLYWYRRVMGKEIKFLLHFVKESKQDESGMPNNRFLAERTGGTYSTLKVQPAELEDSGVYFCASSEGLGTQYFGPGTRLLVL.

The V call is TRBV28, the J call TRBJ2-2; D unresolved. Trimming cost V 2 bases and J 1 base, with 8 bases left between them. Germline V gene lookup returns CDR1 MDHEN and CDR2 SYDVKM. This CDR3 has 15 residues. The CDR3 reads CASSLHALNTGELFF. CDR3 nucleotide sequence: TGTGCCAGCAGTTTACACGCACTGAACACCGGGGAGCTGTTTTTT. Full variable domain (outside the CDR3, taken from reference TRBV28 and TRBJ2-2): DVKVTQSSRYLVKRTGEKVFLECVQDMDHENMFWYRQDPGLGLRLIYFSYDVKMKEKGDIPEGYSVSREKKERFSLILESASTNQTSMYLCASSLHALNTGELFFGEGSRLTVL.